This T cell receptor (beta chain) was sequenced during a study of cytomegalovirus exposure and HLA in healthy donors. The germline gives CDR1 SQVTM, CDR2 ANQGSEA. The CDR3 loop spans 12 amino acids. V lost 7 bases and J lost 2, with 8 bases in between. Sequencing used immunoSEQ multiplex PCR; TCRdb keeps in-frame clones, though not all of them. The repertoire holds more than 200,000 clones, with less than 95% as singletons. The sequencing sample was made of PBMCs. The clonotype comes from a woman aged 25 to 45 in good health and CMV-seronegative. The chain couples TRBV29-1 to TRBJ2-2; D gene uncertain. CDR3: CSASRNTGELFF. CDR3 bases: TGCAGCGCCTCAAGAAACACCGGGGAGCTGTTTTTT.